The rows below give T cell receptor beta chains drawn from one sample of a study of patients and donors after allogeneic stem cell transplantation. TCRdb reprocessed the RT-PCR reads with MiXCR, giving one entry per CDR3 protein. The table shows a few hundred thousand distinct CDR3 sequences, with over 30% occurring only once. The sequenced material came from blood, either unsorted or a sorted T cell fraction (not recorded which). These receptors all come from a human donor who was either an allogeneic HSCT recipient or a stem cell or donor lymphocyte infusion donor (not recorded which). It is not recorded whose cells these are; they may come from a transplant donor. Both conserved end residues are trimmed from each CDR3. The order of the fields is V gene, J gene, CDR3 protein.

>TRBV12-3/TRBV12-4|TRBJ1-4
ASSRQGAKLF
>TRBV20-1|TRBJ1-3
SASRQGGNTIY
>TRBV12-3/TRBV12-4|TRBJ2-6
ASRTQGVSGANVLT
>TRBV24-1|TRBJ1-5
ATSPTGQGSNQPQH
>TRBV2|TRBJ1-3
ASSVDGSGNTIY
>TRBV12-3/TRBV12-4|TRBJ1-2
ASSRRGLNGYT
>TRBV18|TRBJ1-6
ASSPPGLRAASPLH
>TRBV20-1|TRBJ1-5
SAPRGGGQPQH
>TRBV4-1|TRBJ2-7
ASSPPRTGAEQY
>TRBV6-5|TRBJ1-2
ASLKGADSYGYT
>TRBV6-5|TRBJ2-2
ASSYGLFGNTGELF
>TRBV12-3/TRBV12-4|TRBJ1-5
ASSRDGNQPQH
>TRBV20-1|TRBJ1-2
SARPGVLHYGYT
>TRBV3-1|TRBJ1-6
ASSQVRGRNSPLH
>TRBV12-3/TRBV12-4|TRBJ2-5
ASSLAEGLAHETQY
>TRBV5-1|TRBJ1-2
ASSSNRDSEGYGYT
>TRBV28|TRBJ2-5
ASSTYGETQY
>TRBV6-2/TRBV6-3|TRBJ1-2
ASSYRPGGYGYT